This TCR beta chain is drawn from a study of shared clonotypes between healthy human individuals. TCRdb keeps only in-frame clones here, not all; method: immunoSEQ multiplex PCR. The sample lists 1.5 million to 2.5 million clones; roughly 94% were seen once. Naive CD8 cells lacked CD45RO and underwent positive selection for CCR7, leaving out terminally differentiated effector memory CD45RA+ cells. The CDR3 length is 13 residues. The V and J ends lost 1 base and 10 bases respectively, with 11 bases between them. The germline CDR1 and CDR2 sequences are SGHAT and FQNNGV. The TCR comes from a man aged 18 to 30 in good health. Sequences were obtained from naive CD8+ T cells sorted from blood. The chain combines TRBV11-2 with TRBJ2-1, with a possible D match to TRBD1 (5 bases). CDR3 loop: CASSLVSQGEQFF. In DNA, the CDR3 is TGTGCCAGCAGCTTAGTCTCGCAGGGCGAGCAGTTCTTC. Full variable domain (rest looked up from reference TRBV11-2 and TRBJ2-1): EAGVAQSPRYKIIEKRQSVAFWCNPISGHATLYWYQQILGQGPKLLIQFQNNGVVDDSQLPKDRFSAERLKGVDSTLKIQPAKLEDSAVYLCASSLVSQGEQFFGPGTRLTVL.